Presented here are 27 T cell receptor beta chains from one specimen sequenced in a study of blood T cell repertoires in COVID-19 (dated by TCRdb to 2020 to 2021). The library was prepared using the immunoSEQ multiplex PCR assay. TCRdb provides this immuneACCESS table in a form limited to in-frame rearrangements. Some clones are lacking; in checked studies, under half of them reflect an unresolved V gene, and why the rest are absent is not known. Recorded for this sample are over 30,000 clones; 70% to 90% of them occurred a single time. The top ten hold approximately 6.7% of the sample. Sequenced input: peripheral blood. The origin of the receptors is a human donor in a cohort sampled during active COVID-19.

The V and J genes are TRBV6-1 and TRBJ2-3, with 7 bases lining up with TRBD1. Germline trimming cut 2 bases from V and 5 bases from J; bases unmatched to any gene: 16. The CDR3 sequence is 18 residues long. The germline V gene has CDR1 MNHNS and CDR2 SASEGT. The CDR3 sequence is CASSEREGGRSWGDTQYF. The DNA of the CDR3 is TGTGCCAGCAGTGAACGTGAAGGGGGCCGATCATGGGGAGATACGCAGTATTTT.

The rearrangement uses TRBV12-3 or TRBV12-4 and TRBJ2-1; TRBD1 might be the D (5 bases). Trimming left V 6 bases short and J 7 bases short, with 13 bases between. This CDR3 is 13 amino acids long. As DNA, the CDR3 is TGTGCCAGCAGCCTCAGGGCGTGGAATGAGCAGTTCTTC. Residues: CASSLRAWNEQFF.

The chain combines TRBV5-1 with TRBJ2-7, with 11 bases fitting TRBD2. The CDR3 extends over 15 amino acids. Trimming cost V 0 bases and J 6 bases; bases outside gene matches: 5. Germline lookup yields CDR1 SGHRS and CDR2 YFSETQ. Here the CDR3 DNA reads TGCGCCAGCAGCTTGGGTAGCGGGGGGGCCGGCGAGCAGTACTTC. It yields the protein CASSLGSGGAGEQYF.

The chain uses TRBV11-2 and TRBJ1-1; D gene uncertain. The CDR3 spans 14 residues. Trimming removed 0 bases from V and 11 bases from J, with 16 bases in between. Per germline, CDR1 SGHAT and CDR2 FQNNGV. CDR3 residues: CASSLEVGLTNAFF. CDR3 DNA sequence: TGTGCCAGCAGCTTAGAGGTCGGACTAACCAACGCTTTCTTT.

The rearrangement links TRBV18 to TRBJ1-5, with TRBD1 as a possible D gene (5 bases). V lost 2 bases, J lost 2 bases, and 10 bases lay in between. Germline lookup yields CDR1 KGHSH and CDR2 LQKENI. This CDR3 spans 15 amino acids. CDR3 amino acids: CASSPAGQGNQPQHF. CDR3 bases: TGTGCCAGCTCACCAGCAGGACAAGGCAATCAGCCCCAGCATTTT.

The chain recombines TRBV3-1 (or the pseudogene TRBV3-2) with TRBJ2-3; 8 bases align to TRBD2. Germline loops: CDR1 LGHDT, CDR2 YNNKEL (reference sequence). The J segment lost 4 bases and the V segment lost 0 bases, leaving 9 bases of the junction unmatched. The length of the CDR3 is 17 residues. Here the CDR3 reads CASSQEWTSSDPDTQYF. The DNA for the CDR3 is TGTGCCAGCAGCCAAGAATGGACTAGCTCGGACCCAGATACGCAGTATTTT.

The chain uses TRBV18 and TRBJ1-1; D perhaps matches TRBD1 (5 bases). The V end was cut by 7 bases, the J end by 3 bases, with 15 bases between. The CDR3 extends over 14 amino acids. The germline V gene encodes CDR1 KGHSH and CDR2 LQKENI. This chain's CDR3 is CASYQGSRDTEAFF. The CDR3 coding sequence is TGTGCCAGCTATCAGGGCAGTAGGGACACTGAAGCTTTCTTT. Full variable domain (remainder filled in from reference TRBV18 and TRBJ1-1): NAGVMQNPRHLVRRRGQEARLRCSPMKGHSHVYWYRQLPEEGLKFMVYLQKENIIDESGMPKERFSAEFPKEGPSILRIQQVVRGDSAAYFCASYQGSRDTEAFFGQGTRLTVV.

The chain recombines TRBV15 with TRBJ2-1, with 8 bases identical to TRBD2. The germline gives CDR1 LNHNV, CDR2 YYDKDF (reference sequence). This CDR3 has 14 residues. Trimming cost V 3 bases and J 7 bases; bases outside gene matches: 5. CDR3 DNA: TGTGCCACCAGCAGTACTAGCGGTAGGAATGAGCAGTTCTTC. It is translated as CATSSTSGRNEQFF.

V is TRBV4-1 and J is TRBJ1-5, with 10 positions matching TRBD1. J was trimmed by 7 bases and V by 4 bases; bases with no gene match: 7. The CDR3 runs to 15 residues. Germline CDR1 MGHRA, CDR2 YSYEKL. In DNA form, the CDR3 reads TGCGCCAGCAGCCTCGGGACAGGGGAGGGACAGCCCCAGCATTTT. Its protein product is CASSLGTGEGQPQHF.

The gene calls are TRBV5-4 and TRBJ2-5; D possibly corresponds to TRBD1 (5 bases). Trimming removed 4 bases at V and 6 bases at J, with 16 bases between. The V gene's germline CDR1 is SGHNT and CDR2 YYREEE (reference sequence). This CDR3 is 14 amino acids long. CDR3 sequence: CASSLQGVWQTQYF. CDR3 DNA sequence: TGTGCCAGCAGCCTGCAAGGGGTTTGGCAGACCCAGTACTTC.

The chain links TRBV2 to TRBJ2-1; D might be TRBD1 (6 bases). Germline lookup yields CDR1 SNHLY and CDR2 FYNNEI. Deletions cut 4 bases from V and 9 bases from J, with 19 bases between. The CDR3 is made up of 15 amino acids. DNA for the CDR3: TGTGCCAGCAGTGTCCAGGGGTCGGCGAGTCCTGAGCAGTTCTTC. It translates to CASSVQGSASPEQFF.

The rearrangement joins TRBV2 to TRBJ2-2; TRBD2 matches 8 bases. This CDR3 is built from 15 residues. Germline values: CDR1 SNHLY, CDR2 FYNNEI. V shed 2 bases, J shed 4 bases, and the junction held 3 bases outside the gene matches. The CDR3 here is CASSEIRGGTGELFF. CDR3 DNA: TGTGCCAGCAGTGAAATCCGGGGGGGCACCGGGGAGCTGTTTTTT.

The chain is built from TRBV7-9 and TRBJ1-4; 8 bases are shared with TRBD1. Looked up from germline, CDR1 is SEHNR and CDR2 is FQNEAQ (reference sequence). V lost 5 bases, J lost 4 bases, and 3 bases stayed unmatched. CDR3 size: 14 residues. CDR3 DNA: TGTGCCAGCAGCGCGGGACAGGATAATGAAAAACTGTTTTTT. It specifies CASSAGQDNEKLFF.

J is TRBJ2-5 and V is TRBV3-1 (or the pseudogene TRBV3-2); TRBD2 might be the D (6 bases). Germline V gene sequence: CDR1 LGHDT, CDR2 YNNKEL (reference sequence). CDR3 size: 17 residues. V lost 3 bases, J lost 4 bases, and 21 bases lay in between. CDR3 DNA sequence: TGTGCCAGCAGCCATCGTTCAGGCGGGGTCCTTGGAGAGACCCAGTACTTC. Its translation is CASSHRSGGVLGETQYF.

CDR3 coding DNA: TGTGCCAGCCCCCCCCGGAGCGGGAGGAGTCACGAGCAGTACTTC. As protein: CASPPRSGRSHEQYF. The chain carries TRBV28 and TRBJ2-7; 9 bases are a match to TRBD2. In germline, CDR1 is MDHEN, CDR2 SYDVKM. V dropped 8 bases and J dropped 5; count of bases not matched to a gene: 13. This CDR3 contains 15 residues.

The CDR3 DNA reads TGTGCCAGCAGCCTAAACTCTGGGGCCAACGTCCTGACTTTC. Translation gives CASSLNSGANVLTF. The rearrangement joins TRBV14 to TRBJ2-6; unclear D gene. The CDR3 totals 14 residues. The V gene lost 4 bases and the J gene lost 0 bases, with 4 bases spanning the gap. CDR1 SGHDN and CDR2 FVKESK come from the germline V gene.

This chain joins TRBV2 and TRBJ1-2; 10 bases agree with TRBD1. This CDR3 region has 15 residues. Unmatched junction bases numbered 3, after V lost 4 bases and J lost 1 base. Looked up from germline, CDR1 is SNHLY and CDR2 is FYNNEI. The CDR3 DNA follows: TGTGCCAGCAGTGCCGACAGGGGGCGTAACTATGGCTACACCTTC. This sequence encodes CASSADRGRNYGYTF.

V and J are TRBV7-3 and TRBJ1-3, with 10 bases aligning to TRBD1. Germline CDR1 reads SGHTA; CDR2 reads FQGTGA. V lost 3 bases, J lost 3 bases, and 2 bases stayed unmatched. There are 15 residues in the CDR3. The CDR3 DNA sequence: TGTGCCAGCAGCTTTGGACAGGGGGATGGAAACACCATATATTTT. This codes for CASSFGQGDGNTIYF.

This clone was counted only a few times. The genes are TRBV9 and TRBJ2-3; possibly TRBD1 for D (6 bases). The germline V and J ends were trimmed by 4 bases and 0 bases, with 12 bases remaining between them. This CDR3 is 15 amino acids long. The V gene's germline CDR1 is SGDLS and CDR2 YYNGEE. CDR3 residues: CASSTWTASTDTQYF. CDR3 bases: TGTGCCAGCAGCACCTGGACAGCGAGCACAGATACGCAGTATTTT.

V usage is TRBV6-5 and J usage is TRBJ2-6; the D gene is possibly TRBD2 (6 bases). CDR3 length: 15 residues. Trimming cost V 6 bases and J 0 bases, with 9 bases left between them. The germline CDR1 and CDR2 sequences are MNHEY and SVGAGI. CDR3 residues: CASREGGSGANVLTF. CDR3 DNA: TGTGCCAGCAGGGAGGGAGGCTCTGGGGCCAACGTCCTGACTTTC.

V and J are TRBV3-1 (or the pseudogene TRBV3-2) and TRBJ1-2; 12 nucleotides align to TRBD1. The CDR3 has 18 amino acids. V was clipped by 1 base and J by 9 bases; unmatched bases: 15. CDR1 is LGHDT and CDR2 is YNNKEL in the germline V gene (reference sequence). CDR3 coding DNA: TGTGCCAGCAGCCAAGCGGGGACAGGGGGCTTCGTCTATGGGAGCTACACCTTC. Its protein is CASSQAGTGGFVYGSYTF.

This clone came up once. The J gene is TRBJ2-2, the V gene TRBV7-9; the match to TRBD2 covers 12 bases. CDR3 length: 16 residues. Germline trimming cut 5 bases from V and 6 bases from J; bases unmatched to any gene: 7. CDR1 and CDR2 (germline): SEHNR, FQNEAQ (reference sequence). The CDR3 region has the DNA TGTGCCAGCAGCGAGACTAGCGGGAGAGTTCCCGGGGAGCTGTTTTTT. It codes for CASSETSGRVPGELFF.

The chain's CDR3 is CATSDRGQGSYNEQFF. CDR3 coding DNA: TGTGCCACCAGTGATAGGGGACAGGGCTCCTACAATGAGCAGTTCTTC. The chain links TRBV24-1 to TRBJ2-1, with TRBD1 matching over 9 bases. CDR1 is KGHDR and CDR2 is SFDVKD in the germline V gene. This CDR3 comprises 16 residues. V lost 3 bases to trimming and J lost 0 bases; unmatched junction nucleotides: 2.

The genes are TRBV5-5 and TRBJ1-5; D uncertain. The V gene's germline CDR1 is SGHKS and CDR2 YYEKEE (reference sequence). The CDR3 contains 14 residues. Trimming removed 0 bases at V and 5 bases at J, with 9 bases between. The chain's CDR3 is CASSLGLTHQPQHF. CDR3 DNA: TGTGCCAGCAGCTTGGGGCTTACCCATCAGCCCCAGCATTTT.

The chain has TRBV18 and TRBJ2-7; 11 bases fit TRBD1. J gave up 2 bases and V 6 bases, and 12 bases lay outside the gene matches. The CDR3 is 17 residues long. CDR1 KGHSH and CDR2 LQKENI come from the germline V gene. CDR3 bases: TGTGCCAGCTCCCCTCAGAGGGCGGGACAGGGGGCCTACGAGCAGTACTTC. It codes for CASSPQRAGQGAYEQYF.

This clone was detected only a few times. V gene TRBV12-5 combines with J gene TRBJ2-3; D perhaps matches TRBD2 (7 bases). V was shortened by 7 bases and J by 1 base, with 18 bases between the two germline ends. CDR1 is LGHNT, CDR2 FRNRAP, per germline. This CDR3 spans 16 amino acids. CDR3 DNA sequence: TGTGCTAGTGCCCTGGGGGGGGGCTCGGGCACAGATACGCAGTATTTT. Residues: CASALGGGSGTDTQYF.

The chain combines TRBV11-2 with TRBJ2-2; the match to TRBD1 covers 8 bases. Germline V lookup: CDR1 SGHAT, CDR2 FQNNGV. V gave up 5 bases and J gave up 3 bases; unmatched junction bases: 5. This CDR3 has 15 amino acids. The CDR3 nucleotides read TGTGCCAGCAGCACTATACAGGGGGACACCGGGGAGCTGTTTTTT. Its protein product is CASSTIQGDTGELFF.